The 20 T cell receptor beta chains listed next were all sequenced from one sample in a study of radiation and T cells in renal cell carcinoma. Sample time point: baseline pretreatment blood. Documented treatment: 15 Gy SBRT to primary tumor, nephrectomy 4 weeks later. Profiling relied on immunoSEQ multiplex PCR, and the TCRdb table lists in-frame clones only, not all of them. The table lists 130,000 to 150,000 clones, approximately 90% of them singletons. Specimen: blood, collected from a patient whose treatment included radiotherapy and nephrectomy. The source is a woman between 45 and 65 years old with renal cell carcinoma.

This clone has just one count. The V gene is TRBV19, the J gene TRBJ2-7, with D tentatively TRBD2 (6 bases). Looked up from germline, CDR1 is LNHDA and CDR2 is SQIVND (reference sequence). The CDR3 extends over 16 amino acids. V was shortened by 3 bases and J by 6 bases, with 21 bases between the two germline ends. The chain's CDR3 is CASSIGGVTLGGEQYF. The DNA for the CDR3 is TGTGCCAGTAGTATTGGCGGCGTAACTCTGGGAGGCGAGCAGTACTTC.

This chain uses TRBV4-2 with TRBJ2-2, with D maybe TRBD2 (6 bases). Trimming left V 2 bases short and J 7 bases short, with 14 bases between. The CDR3 loop spans 15 amino acids. The germline gives CDR1 LGHNA, CDR2 YNFKEQ. CDR3 bases: TGTGCCAGCAGCCAAAACGGGGGAGTGATCGGGGAGCTGTTTTTT. This gives the protein CASSQNGGVIGELFF.

This clone occurred once. The V and J genes are TRBV13 and TRBJ2-3; D might be TRBD2 (6 bases). The CDR3 runs to 14 residues. From germline, CDR1 is PRHDT and CDR2 FYEKMQ (reference sequence). V lost 5 bases and J 6 bases, leaving 15 bases between the germline ends. CDR3 coding DNA: TGTGCCAGCAGCGCCCGGGAGTGGCGGGATACGCAGTATTTT. This sequence encodes CASSAREWRDTQYF.

The chain has TRBV2 and TRBJ2-3, with 7 bases aligning to TRBD1. Germline CDR1 reads SNHLY; CDR2 reads FYNNEI. V trimming: 6 bases; J trimming: 3 bases; junction bases outside the gene matches: 3. The CDR3 is made up of 13 amino acids. The CDR3 DNA is TGTGCCAGCAGGGAGGACAGGACAGATACGCAGTATTTT. It specifies CASREDRTDTQYF.

This clone was picked up one time. This rearrangement joins TRBV7-2 to TRBJ1-2, with D perhaps TRBD1 (5 bases). The V end was cut by 5 bases, the J end by 7 bases, with 17 bases between. CDR1 is SGHTA and CDR2 is FQGNSA in the germline V gene. There are 14 residues in the CDR3. The CDR3 DNA reads TGTGCCAGCAGCCAAGAAGCGGGGCAAAGTGGCTACACCTTC. It encodes CASSQEAGQSGYTF.

The sample holds one count of this clone. The V gene is TRBV5-1, the J gene TRBJ2-1; TRBD2 agrees at 9 bases. From germline, CDR1 is SGHRS and CDR2 YFSETQ. Unmatched junction bases numbered 14, after V lost 4 bases and J lost 9 bases. The CDR3 sequence is 16 residues long. CDR3 residues: CASSPRWVAGDREQFF. CDR3 coding DNA: TGCGCCAGCAGCCCAAGGTGGGTAGCGGGGGATCGTGAGCAGTTCTTC.

V is TRBV13 and J is TRBJ2-1; D is perhaps TRBD2 (5 bases). The CDR3 extends over 16 amino acids. The V and J ends lost 1 base and 4 bases respectively, with 14 bases between them. CDR1 PRHDT and CDR2 FYEKMQ come from the germline V gene (reference sequence). This chain's CDR3 is CASSLDLPSGYNEQFF. In DNA, the CDR3 is TGTGCCAGCAGCTTAGACCTTCCATCGGGGTACAATGAGCAGTTCTTC.

The chain uses TRBV30 and TRBJ1-5; D call uncertain. CDR1 is GTSNPN, CDR2 SVGIG, per germline (reference sequence). The CDR3 loop spans 14 amino acids. V dropped 2 bases and J dropped 0 bases, with 8 bases sitting between them. CDR3 coding DNA: TGTGCCTGGAGTTATCAGTATAGCAATCAGCCCCAGCATTTT. Amino acids: CAWSYQYSNQPQHF.

The chain links TRBV2 to TRBJ2-1; D perhaps matches TRBD1 (6 bases). Germline V CDR1 and CDR2: SNHLY, FYNNEI. The V end was cut by 6 bases, the J end by 2 bases, with 11 bases between. The CDR3 is 14 amino acids. CDR3 protein: CASRGQFPYNEQFF. The CDR3, as DNA: TGTGCCAGCAGAGGACAGTTTCCCTACAATGAGCAGTTCTTC. The complete variable domain, with remaining parts taken from reference TRBV2 and TRBJ2-1, reads EPEVTQTPSHQVTQMGQEVILRCVPISNHLYFYWYRQILGQKVEFLVSFYNNEISEKSEIFDDQFSVERPDGSNFTLKIRSTKLEDSAMYFCASRGQFPYNEQFFGPGTRLTVL.

The genes are TRBV7-3 and TRBJ1-1; 10 nucleotides match TRBD1. The CDR3 length is 13 residues. Looked up from germline, CDR1 is SGHTA and CDR2 is FQGTGA. Trimming cost V 6 bases and J 6 bases; bases outside gene matches: 4. This chain's CDR3 is CASSRQGASEAFF. The CDR3 DNA reads as TGTGCCAGCAGTAGACAGGGGGCCTCTGAAGCTTTCTTT. The whole variable domain, filled in from reference TRBV7-3 and TRBJ1-1, reads GAGVSQTPSNKVTEKGKYVELRCDPISGHTALYWYRQSLGQGPEFLIYFQGTGAADDSGLPNDRFFAVRPEGSVSTLKIQRTERGDSAVYLCASSRQGASEAFFGQGTRLTVV.

The rearrangement links TRBV10-3 to TRBJ2-7, with D unclear. Trimming cost V 2 bases and J 6 bases, with 8 bases left between them. This CDR3 is 12 amino acids long. CDR1 and CDR2 (germline): ENHRY, SYGVKD. The CDR3 DNA follows: TGTGCCATCAGTGAGCTCGGATCCGAGCAGTACTTC. It translates to CAISELGSEQYF.

The CDR3, as DNA: TGTGCCAGCAGCTTAGGGCAGGGCAATTTAGAGACCCAGTACTTC. This translates into CASSLGQGNLETQYF. V gene TRBV7-4 combines with J gene TRBJ2-5, with D maybe TRBD1 (5 bases). The CDR3 has 15 residues. The germline gives CDR1 SGHVT, CDR2 SQSDAQ. Trimming took off 1 base at V and 4 bases at J, with 13 bases between the two ends. Full variable domain (remainder filled in from reference TRBV7-4 and TRBJ2-5): GAGVSQSPRYKVAKRGRDVALRCDSISGHVTLYWYRQTLGQGSEVLTYSQSDAQRDKSGRPSGRFSAERPERSVSTLKIQRTEQGDSAVYLCASSLGQGNLETQYFGPGTRLLVL.

On this clone: Germline is not matched at one junction end, which may reflect a read error. This CDR3 reads CASSLDLYNEQFF. The CDR3 DNA is TGTGCTAGCAGCTTAGACCTCTACAATGAGCAGTTCTTC. The V gene is TRBV7-7, the J gene TRBJ2-1, with D uncertain. The CDR3 spans 13 residues. Germline values: CDR1 SSHAT, CDR2 FNYEAQ (reference sequence).

The chain recombines TRBV6-1 with TRBJ1-1; 9 bases map to TRBD1. Germline loops: CDR1 MNHNS, CDR2 SASEGT. Trimming removed 8 bases from V and 2 bases from J; junction bases left unmatched: 6. CDR3 length: 14 amino acids. The CDR3: CASVYRGLNTEAFF. As DNA, the CDR3 is TGTGCCAGCGTTTACAGGGGGCTTAACACTGAAGCTTTCTTT.

The V call is TRBV11-2, the J call TRBJ2-7; D not certain. The CDR3 length is 13 residues. Germline loops: CDR1 SGHAT, CDR2 FQNNGV. Trimming removed 0 bases from V and 9 bases from J, with 12 bases in between. Here the CDR3 reads CASSLDTAFGQYF. The DNA for the CDR3 is TGTGCCAGCAGCTTAGATACAGCTTTCGGGCAGTACTTC.

V gene TRBV7-8 combines with J gene TRBJ2-5; 12 bases align to TRBD2. With 2 bases clipped from V and 5 bases from J, the junction kept 12 bases outside the gene matches. The germline gives CDR1 SGHVS, CDR2 FQNEAQ. This CDR3 region has 18 residues. CDR3 DNA sequence: TGTGCCAGCAGCTTACCTCGACGACTAGCGGGGGTAACGGAGACCCAGTACTTC. Residues: CASSLPRRLAGVTETQYF.

This chain uses TRBV5-1 with TRBJ1-3; D remains unclear. The germline V and J ends were trimmed by 4 bases and 0 bases, with 14 bases remaining between them. The CDR3 runs 16 residues. CDR1 SGHRS and CDR2 YFSETQ come from the germline V gene. Here the CDR3 DNA reads TGCGCCAGCAGCCCGATAGACGGATACTCTGGAAACACCATATATTTT. Translated, it gives CASSPIDGYSGNTIYF.

The chain joins TRBV2 to TRBJ1-5; D unresolved. V was shortened by 7 bases and J by 2 bases, with 12 bases between the two germline ends. The CDR3 loop spans 14 amino acids. Germline CDR1 SNHLY, CDR2 FYNNEI. CDR3 loop: CASTPDRGNQPQHF. CDR3 sequence (DNA): TGTGCCAGCACCCCCGATAGGGGCAATCAGCCCCAGCATTTT.

This chain uses TRBV13 with TRBJ1-3; tentatively, D is TRBD1 (6 bases). This CDR3 has 17 residues. V lost 3 bases and J 0 bases, leaving 15 bases between the germline ends. Germline CDR1 reads PRHDT; CDR2 reads FYEKMQ (reference sequence). The CDR3 nucleotides are TGTGCCAGCAGCTTTGGCAGGGGAGGTTCCTCTGGAAACACCATATATTTT. It is translated as CASSFGRGGSSGNTIYF. Filled out from reference TRBV13 and TRBJ1-3, the complete variable domain reads AAGVIQSPRHLIKEKRETATLKCYPIPRHDTVYWYQQGPGQDPQFLISFYEKMQSDKGSIPDRFSAQQFSDYHSELNMSSLELGDSALYFCASSFGRGGSSGNTIYFGEGSWLTVV.

This chain uses TRBV6-6 with TRBJ2-1; D may be TRBD2 (5 bases). The CDR3 spans 12 residues. Germline V gene data show CDR1 as MNHNY and CDR2 as SVGAGI (reference sequence). Trimming took 11 bases from V and 2 from J, leaving 10 bases between them. The CDR3 region has the DNA TGTGCCGTAAAGGGAGCCTACAATGAGCAGTTCTTC. Its protein is CAVKGAYNEQFF.